This TCR beta chain emerged from a study of graft-versus-host responses after intestinal transplantation. Study context: Among the recipients, transplants were multivisceral, liver-intestinal, or isolated intestinal. The study, taken as a whole, reports: GvH clones detected in recipient marrow included some appearing first in ileum or blood.

This table comes from immunoSEQ multiplex PCR, and its TCRdb copy is limited to in-frame clones, with some not included. This sample yields about 130,000 clones, of which around nine tenths are seen a single time; roughly 0.16% belongs to the top ten. This CDR3 comprises 17 residues. Between the trimmed V and J ends, which lost 1 base and 0 bases, there was a span of 15 bases. From germline, CDR1 is LNHNV and CDR2 YYDKDF (reference sequence). About this clone: Its antigen is unknown.

This TCR derives from a human donor who received an intestinal transplant. The sample consisted of unstimulated CD4+ T cells sorted from spleen or lymph node cells, taken before intestinal transplant. The chain couples TRBV15 to TRBJ1-2; tentatively, D is TRBD1 (5 bases). CDR3 nucleotides: TGTGCCACCAGCAGAGGTGGGGTACAGGCAGCTAACTATGGCTACACCTTC. It yields the protein CATSRGGVQAANYGYTF.